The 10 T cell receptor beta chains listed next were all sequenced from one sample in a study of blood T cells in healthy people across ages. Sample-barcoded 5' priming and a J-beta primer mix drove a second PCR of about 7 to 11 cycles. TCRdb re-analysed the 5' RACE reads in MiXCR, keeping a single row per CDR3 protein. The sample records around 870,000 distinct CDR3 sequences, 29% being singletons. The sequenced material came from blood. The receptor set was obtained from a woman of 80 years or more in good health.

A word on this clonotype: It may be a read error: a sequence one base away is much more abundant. The CDR3 DNA sequence: TGTACCAGCAGCTTTACGGTGGTCACCGGGGAGCTGTTTTTT. Encoded protein: CTSSFTVVTGELFF. The chain employs TRBV7-2 and TRBJ2-2; D is unclear. The CDR3 sequence is 14 residues long. V lost 3 bases and J lost 4, with 9 bases in between. Germline loops: CDR1 SGHTA, CDR2 FQGNSA.

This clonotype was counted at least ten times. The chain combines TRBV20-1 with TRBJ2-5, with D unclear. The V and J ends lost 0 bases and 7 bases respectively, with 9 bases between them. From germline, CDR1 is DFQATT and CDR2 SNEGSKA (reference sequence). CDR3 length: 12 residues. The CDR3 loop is CSARDVDRTQYF. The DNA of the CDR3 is TGCAGTGCTAGAGATGTCGATAGGACCCAGTACTTC.

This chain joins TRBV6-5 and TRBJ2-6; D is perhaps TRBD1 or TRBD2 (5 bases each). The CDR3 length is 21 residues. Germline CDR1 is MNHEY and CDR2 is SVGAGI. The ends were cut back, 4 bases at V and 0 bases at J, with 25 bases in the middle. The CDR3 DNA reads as TGTGCCAGCAGTTCCTTCGGACACGGAGGATTAAAAAGCTCTGGGGCCAACGTCCTGACTTTC. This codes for CASSSFGHGGLKSSGANVLTF.

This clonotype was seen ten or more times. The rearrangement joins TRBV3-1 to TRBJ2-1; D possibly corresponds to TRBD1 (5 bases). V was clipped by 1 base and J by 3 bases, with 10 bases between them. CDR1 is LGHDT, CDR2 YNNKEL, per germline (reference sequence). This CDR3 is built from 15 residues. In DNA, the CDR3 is TGTGCCAGCAGCCAAGGCTCACAGGTCTACAATGAGCAGTTCTTC. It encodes CASSQGSQVYNEQFF.

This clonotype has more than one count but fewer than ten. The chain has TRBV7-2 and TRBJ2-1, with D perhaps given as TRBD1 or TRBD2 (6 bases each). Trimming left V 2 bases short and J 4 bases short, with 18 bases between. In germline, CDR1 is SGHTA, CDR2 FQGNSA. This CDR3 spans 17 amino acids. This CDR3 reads CASSLRGTGALYNEQFF. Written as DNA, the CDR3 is TGTGCCAGCAGCTTACGGGGTACGGGGGCCCTTTACAATGAGCAGTTCTTC.

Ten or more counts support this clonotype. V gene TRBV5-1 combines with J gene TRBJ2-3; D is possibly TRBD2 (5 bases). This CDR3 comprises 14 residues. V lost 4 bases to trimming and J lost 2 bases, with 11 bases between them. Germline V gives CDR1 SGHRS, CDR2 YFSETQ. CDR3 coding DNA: TGCGCCAGCAGCGAGGGCCAACACACAGATACGCAGTATTTT. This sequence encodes CASSEGQHTDTQYF.

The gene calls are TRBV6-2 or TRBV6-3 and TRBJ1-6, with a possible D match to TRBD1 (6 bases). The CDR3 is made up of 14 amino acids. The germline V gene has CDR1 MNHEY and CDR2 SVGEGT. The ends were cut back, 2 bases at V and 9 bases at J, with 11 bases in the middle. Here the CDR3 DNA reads TGTGCCAGCAGTTACGGGACAACTCCTTCACCCCTCCACTTT. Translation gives CASSYGTTPSPLHF.

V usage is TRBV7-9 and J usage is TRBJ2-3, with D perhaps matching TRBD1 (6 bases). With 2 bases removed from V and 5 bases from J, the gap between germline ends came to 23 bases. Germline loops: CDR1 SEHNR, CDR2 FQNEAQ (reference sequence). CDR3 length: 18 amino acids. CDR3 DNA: TGTGCCAGCAGCTTATCGGTAGGGGGACCAGCAGCGATAGATACGCAGTATTTT. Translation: CASSLSVGGPAAIDTQYF.

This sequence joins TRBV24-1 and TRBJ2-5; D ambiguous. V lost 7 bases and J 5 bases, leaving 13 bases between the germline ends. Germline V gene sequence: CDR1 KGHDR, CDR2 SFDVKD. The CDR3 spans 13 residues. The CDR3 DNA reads TGTGCCACCAGCCCCGCGGACGTTGAGACCCAGTACTTC. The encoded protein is CATSPADVETQYF.

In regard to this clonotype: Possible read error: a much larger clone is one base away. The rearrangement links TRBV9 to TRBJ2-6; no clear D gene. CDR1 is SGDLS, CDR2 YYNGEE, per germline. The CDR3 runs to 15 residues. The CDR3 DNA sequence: TGTGCCAGCAGCGAGGAAGCATCAAGGGCCAACGTCCGGACTTTC. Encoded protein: CASSEEASRANVRTF.